The T cell receptor beta chain described here comes from a study of control samples from healthy donors and cancer patients. Germline V gene lookup returns CDR1 SNHLY and CDR2 FYNNEI. V lost 7 bases and J lost 0; bases outside the gene matches: 12. The CDR3 has 18 amino acids. Profiling relied on immunoSEQ multiplex PCR, and the TCRdb table lists in-frame clones only, not all of them. The sample shows 170,000 or so clones, around 92% of them seen only once. This TCR was sampled from a woman in her thirties or forties in good health. Material for sequencing was blood. J is TRBJ1-5 and V is TRBV2, with 10 bases identical to TRBD1. The chain's CDR3 is CASTRGTGDAYSNQPQHF. CDR3 DNA sequence: TGTGCCAGCACCAGAGGGACAGGGGACGCATATAGCAATCAGCCCCAGCATTTT.